This T cell receptor (beta chain) was observed in a study of T cells in Graves' hyperthyroidism and ophthalmopathy. This clonotype came up many times. Antigen specificity is unknown. Study findings and constraints: The majority of expanded thyroid clonotypes above 0.001 also appeared in blood. By a 13 V-J model, ophthalmopathy was set apart from stable hyperthyroidism.

Each patient was aged 18 to 65 and had newly diagnosed hyperthyroidism of under 2 months' duration. RNA transcripts gave rise to amplified TCR beta CDR3 regions. In the first-round RT-PCR of the TCR CDR3, the HTBI primer set was used. TCRdb reanalysed the multiplex PCR reads using MiXCR and keeps one entry per CDR3 protein. The sample has around 350,000 distinct CDR3 sequences, 15% to 20% seen once; the top ten hold 3% to 4.5%. The sample consisted of blood. The TCR comes from a woman aged 18-29 years with Graves' hyperthyroidism.

The CDR3 sequence: CSARDRTGTGGYTF. The CDR3 nucleotides read TGCAGTGCTAGAGATAGGACCGGGACCGGGGGCTACACCTTC. The gene calls are TRBV20-1 and TRBJ1-2, with D possibly TRBD1 on 5 matching bases. CDR3 length: 14 amino acids. CDR1 is DFQATT and CDR2 is SNEGSKA in the germline V gene (reference sequence). The ends were cut back, 0 bases at V and 8 bases at J, with 16 bases in the middle.